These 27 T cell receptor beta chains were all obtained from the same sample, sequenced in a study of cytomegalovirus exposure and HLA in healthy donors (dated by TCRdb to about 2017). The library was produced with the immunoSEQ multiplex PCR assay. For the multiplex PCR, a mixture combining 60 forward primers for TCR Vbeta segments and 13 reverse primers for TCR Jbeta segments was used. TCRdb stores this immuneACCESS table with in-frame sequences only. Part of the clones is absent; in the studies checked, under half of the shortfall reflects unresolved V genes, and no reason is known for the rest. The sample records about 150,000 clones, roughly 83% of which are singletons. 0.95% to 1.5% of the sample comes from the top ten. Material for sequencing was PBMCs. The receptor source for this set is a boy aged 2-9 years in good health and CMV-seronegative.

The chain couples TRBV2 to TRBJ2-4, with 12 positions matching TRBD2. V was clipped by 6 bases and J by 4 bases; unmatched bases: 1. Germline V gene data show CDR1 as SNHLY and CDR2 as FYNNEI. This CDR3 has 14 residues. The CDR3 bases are TGTGCCAGCAGAGGACTAGCGGGAAAAAACATTCAGTACTTC. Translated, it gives CASRGLAGKNIQYF. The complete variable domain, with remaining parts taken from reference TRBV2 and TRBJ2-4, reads EPEVTQTPSHQVTQMGQEVILRCVPISNHLYFYWYRQILGQKVEFLVSFYNNEISEKSEIFDDQFSVERPDGSNFTLKIRSTKLEDSAMYFCASRGLAGKNIQYFGAGTRLSVL.

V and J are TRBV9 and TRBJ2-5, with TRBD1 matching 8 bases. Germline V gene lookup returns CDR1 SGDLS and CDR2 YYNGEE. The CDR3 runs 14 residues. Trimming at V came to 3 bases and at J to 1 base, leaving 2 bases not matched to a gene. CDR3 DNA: TGTGCCAGCAGCGCCGGACAGGGCCAAGAGACCCAGTACTTC. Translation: CASSAGQGQETQYF.

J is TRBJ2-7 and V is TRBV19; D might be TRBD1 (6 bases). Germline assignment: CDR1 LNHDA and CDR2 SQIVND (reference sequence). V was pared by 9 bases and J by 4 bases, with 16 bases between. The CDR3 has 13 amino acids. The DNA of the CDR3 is TGTGCCAGAGGGGGAGTACATAAATACGAGCAGTACGTC. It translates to CARGGVHKYEQYV.

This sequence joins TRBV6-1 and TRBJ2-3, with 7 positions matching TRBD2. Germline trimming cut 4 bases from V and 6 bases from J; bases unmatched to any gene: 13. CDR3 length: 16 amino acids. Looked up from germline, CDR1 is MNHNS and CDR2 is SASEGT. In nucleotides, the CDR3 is TGTGCCAGCAGTGGTCGCGACTCGGCCGGGGGGGATACGCAGTATTTT. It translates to CASSGRDSAGGDTQYF.

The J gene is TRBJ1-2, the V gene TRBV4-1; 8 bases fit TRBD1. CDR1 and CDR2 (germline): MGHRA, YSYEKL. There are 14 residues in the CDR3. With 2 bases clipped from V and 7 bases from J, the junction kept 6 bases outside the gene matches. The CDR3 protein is CASSQTGGRGGYTF. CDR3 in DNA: TGCGCCAGCAGCCAAACAGGGGGGCGAGGTGGCTACACCTTC.

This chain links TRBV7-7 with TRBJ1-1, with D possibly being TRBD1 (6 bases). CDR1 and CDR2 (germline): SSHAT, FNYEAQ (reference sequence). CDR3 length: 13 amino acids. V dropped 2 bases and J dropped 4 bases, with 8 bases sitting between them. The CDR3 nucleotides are TGTGCCAGCAGCTTACTCAGGGGCACTGAAGCTTTCTTT. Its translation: CASSLLRGTEAFF. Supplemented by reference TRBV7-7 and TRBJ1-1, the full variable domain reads GAGVSQSPRYKVTKRGQDVTLRCDPISSHATLYWYQQALGQGPEFLTYFNYEAQPDKSGLPSDRFSAERPEGSISTLTIQRTEQRDSAMYRCASSLLRGTEAFFGQGTRLTVV.

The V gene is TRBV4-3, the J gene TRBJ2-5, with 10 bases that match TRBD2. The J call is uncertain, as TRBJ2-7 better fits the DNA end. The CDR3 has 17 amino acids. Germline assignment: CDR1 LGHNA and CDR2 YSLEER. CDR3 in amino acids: CASSQGPGASGRYEQYF. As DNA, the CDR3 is TGCGCCAGCAGCCAAGGACCCGGGGCTAGCGGGAGATACGAGCAGTACTTC.

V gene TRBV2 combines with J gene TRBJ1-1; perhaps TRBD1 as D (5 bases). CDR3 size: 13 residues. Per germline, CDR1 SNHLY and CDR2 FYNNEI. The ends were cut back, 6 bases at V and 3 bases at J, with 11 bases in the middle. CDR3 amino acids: CASSGAGDTEAFF. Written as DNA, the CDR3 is TGTGCCAGCAGCGGGGCGGGGGACACTGAAGCTTTCTTT.

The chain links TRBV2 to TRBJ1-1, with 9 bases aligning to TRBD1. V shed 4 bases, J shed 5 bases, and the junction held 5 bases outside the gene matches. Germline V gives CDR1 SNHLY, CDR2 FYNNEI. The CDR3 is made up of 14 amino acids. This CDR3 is CASSGGQGKTEAFF. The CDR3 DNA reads TGTGCCAGCAGTGGGGGACAGGGAAAGACTGAAGCTTTCTTT.

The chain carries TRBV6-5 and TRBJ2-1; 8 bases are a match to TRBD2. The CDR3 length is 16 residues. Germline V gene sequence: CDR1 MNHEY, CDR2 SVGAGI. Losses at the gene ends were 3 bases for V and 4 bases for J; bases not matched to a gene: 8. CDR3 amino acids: CASSYFGLAGYNEQFF. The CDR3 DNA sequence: TGTGCCAGCAGTTATTTCGGGTTAGCGGGATACAATGAGCAGTTCTTC.

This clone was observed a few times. In DNA, the CDR3 is TGTGCCAGCAGTCCGGGACAGTATGAAGAAGGCTACACCTTC. Its protein product is CASSPGQYEEGYTF. The chain is built from TRBV2 and TRBJ1-2, with 7 positions matching TRBD1. The CDR3 is 14 amino acids. V dropped 5 bases and J dropped 8; count of bases not matched to a gene: 11. Germline CDR1 reads SNHLY; CDR2 reads FYNNEI.

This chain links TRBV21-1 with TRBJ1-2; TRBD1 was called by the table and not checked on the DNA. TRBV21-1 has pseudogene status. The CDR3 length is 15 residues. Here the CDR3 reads CASSNLWRDRWGYTF. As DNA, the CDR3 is TGTGCCAGCAGCAATCTGTGGAGGGACAGGTGGGGCTACACCTTC.

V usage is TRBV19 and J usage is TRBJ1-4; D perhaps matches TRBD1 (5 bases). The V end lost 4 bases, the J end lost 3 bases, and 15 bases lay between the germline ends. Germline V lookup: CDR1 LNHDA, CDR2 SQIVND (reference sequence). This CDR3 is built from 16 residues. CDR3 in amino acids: CASSTPGERANEKLFF. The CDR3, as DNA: TGTGCCAGTAGTACACCGGGGGAAAGAGCTAATGAAAAACTGTTTTTT.

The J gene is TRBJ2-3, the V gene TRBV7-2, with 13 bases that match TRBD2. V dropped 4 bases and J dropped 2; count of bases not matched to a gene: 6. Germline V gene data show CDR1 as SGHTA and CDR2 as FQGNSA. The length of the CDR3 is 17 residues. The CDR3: CASSYATSGRITDTQYF. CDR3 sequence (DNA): TGTGCCAGCAGCTACGCGACTAGCGGGAGGATCACAGATACGCAGTATTTT.

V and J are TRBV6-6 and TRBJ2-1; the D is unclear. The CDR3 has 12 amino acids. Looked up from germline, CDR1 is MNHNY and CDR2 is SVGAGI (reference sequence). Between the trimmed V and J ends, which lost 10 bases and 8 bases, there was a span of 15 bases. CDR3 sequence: CATASRYDEQFF. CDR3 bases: TGTGCCACCGCGTCCCGATACGATGAGCAGTTCTTC.

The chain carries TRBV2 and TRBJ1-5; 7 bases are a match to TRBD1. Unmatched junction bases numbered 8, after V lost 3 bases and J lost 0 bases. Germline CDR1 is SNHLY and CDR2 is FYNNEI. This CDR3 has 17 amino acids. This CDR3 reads CASSDWSGGSSNQPQHF. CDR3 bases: TGTGCCAGCAGTGACTGGTCAGGGGGGTCTAGCAATCAGCCCCAGCATTTT.

CDR3 residues: CASSLTGGDEQYV. DNA for the CDR3: TGTGCCAGCAGTTTGACAGGGGGCGACGAGCAGTACGTC. This chain joins TRBV27 and TRBJ2-7; 10 bases line up with TRBD1. CDR1 and CDR2 (germline): MNHEY, SMNVEV (reference sequence). J gave up 5 bases and V 3 bases, and 1 base lay outside the gene matches. This CDR3 is 13 amino acids long.

The CDR3 nucleotides read TGCGCCAGCAGCTTGGCCCCAGCGGGAGGGCCACACGGGGAGCTGTTTTTT. Residues: CASSLAPAGGPHGELFF. V and J are TRBV5-1 and TRBJ2-2; 10 bases fit TRBD2. V trimming: 0 bases; J trimming: 7 bases; junction bases outside the gene matches: 9. The CDR3 is 17 amino acids. The germline V gene encodes CDR1 SGHRS and CDR2 YFSETQ.

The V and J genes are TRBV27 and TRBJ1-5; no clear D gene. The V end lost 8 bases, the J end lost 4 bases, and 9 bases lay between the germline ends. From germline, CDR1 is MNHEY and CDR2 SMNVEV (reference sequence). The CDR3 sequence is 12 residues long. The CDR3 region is CASGNQNQPQHF. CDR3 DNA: TGTGCCAGCGGTAACCAGAATCAGCCCCAGCATTTT.

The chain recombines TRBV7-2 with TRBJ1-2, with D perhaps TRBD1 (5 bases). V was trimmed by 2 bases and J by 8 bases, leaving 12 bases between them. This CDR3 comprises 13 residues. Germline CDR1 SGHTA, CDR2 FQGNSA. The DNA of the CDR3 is TGTGCCAGCAGCTTATCGAGGGACTTGGGCTACACCTTC. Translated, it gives CASSLSRDLGYTF.

The CDR3 region is CASNLAASHEQFF. The CDR3 DNA reads as TGTGCCAGCAATTTAGCTGCGAGCCATGAGCAGTTCTTC. The rearrangement links TRBV2 to TRBJ2-1; D ambiguous. Trimming left V 7 bases short and J 8 bases short, with 15 bases between. CDR3 length equals 13 residues. The germline V gene has CDR1 SNHLY and CDR2 FYNNEI.

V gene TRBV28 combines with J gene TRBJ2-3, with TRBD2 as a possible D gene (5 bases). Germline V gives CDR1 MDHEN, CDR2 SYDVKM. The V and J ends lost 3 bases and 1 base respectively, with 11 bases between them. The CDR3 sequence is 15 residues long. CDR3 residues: CASSFSSGGTDTQYF. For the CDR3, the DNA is TGTGCCAGCAGTTTTTCATCCGGGGGCACAGATACGCAGTATTTT. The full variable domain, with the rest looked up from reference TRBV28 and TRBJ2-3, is DVKVTQSSRYLVKRTGEKVFLECVQDMDHENMFWYRQDPGLGLRLIYFSYDVKMKEKGDIPEGYSVSREKKERFSLILESASTNQTSMYLCASSFSSGGTDTQYFGPGTRLTVL.

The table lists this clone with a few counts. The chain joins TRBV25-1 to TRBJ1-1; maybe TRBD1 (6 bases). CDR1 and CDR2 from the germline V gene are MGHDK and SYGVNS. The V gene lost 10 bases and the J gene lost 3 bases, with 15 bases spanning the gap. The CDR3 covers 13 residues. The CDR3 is CATVGQLDTEAFF. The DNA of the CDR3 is TGTGCCACCGTGGGACAACTAGACACTGAAGCTTTCTTT.

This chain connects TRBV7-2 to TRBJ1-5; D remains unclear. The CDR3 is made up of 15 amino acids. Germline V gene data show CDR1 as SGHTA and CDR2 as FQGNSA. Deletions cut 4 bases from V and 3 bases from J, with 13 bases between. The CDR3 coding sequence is TGTGCCAGCAGCTCGGAGAGAGGTAACAATCAGCCCCAGCATTTT. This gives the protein CASSSERGNNQPQHF.

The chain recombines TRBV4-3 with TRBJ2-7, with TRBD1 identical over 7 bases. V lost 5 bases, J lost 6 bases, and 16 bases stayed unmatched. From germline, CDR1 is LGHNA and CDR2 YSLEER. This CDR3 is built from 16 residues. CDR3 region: CASSYLKTKQGCEQYV. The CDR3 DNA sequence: TGCGCCAGCAGCTATTTAAAAACAAAACAGGGGTGCGAGCAGTACGTC.

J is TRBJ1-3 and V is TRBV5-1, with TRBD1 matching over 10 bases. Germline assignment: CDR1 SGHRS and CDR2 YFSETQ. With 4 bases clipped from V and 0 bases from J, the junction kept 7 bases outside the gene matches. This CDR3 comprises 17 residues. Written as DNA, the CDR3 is TGCGCCAGCAGCCGGGGACAGGGGCGAGTCTCTGGAAACACCATATATTTT. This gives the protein CASSRGQGRVSGNTIYF.

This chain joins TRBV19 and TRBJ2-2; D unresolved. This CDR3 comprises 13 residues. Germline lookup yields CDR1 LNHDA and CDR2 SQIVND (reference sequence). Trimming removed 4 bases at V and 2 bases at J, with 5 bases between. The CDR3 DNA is TGTGCCAGTAGTACCAGTAACACCGGGGAGCTGTTTTTT. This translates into CASSTSNTGELFF.